This TCR beta chain derives from a study of blood T cell repertoires in COVID-19. Study in general: Specimens from acute and convalescent COVID-19 originated in the United States, Italy and Spain.

The CDR3 is 16 residues long. In germline, CDR1 is SGHAT, CDR2 FQNNGV. The junction had 7 bases not matched to a gene; V was cut back by 1 base and J by 5 bases. The data were produced by immunoSEQ multiplex PCR, yet TCRdb's version contains in-frame clones alone and is incomplete. The data show more than 140,000 clones, with 88% seen just once and 1.5% held by the top ten. This TCR was sampled from a woman aged 55-69 years with acute or convalescent COVID-19. V gene TRBV11-2 combines with J gene TRBJ2-1; 8 bases agree with TRBD2. Source material: peripheral blood. CDR3 amino acids: CASSLVLRGDDNEQFF. CDR3 sequence (DNA): TGTGCCAGCAGCTTAGTATTGCGGGGGGATGACAATGAGCAGTTCTTC.